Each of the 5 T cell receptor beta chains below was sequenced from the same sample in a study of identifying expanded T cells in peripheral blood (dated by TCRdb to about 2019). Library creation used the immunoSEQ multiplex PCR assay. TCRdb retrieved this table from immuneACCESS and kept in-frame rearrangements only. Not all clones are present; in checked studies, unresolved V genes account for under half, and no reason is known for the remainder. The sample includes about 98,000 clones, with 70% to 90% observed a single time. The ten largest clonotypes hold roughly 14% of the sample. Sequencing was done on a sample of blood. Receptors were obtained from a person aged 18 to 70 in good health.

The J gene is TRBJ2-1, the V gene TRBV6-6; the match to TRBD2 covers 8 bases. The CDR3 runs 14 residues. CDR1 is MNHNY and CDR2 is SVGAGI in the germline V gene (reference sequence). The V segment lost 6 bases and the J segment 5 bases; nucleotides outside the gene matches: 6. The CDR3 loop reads CASRASGHNNEQFF. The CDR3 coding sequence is TGTGCCAGCAGGGCTAGCGGGCACAACAATGAGCAGTTCTTC.

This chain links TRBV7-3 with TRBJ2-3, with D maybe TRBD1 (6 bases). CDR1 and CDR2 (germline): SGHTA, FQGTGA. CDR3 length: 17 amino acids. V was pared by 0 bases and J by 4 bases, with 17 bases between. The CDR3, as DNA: TGTGCCAGCAGCTTAACCCAGGACAGCCAGGGCTCAGATACGCAGTATTTT. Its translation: CASSLTQDSQGSDTQYF.

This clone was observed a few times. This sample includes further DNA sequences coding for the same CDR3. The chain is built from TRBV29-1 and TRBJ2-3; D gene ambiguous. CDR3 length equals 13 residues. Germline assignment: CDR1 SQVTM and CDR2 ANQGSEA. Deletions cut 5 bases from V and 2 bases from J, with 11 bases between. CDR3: CSVKGRLTDTQYF. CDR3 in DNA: TGCAGCGTTAAGGGCAGGCTCACAGATACGCAGTATTTT.

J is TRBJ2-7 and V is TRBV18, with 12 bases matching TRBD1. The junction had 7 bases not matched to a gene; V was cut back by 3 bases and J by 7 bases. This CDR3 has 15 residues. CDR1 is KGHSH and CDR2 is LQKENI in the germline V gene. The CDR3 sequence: CASSPGTGGAEEQYF. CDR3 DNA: TGTGCCAGCTCACCCGGGACAGGGGGCGCGGAAGAGCAGTACTTC.

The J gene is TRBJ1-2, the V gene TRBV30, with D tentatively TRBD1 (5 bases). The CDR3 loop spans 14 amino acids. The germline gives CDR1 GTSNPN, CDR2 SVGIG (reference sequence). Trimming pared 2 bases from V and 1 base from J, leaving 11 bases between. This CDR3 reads CAWSRADSNYGYTF. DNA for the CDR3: TGTGCCTGGAGTCGGGCCGACAGTAACTATGGCTACACCTTC.